This T cell receptor beta chain is drawn from a study of patients and donors after allogeneic stem cell transplantation (dated by TCRdb to the early 2020s). CDR1 and CDR2 were assigned from the germline V gene (reference sequence) as LNHDA and SQIVND. The CDR3 has 14 amino acids, counting the end cysteine and phenylalanine. Only the CDR3 DNA is retained, 42 bases long and in frame from the first base. V is shortened by 5 bases, J by 5 bases, and the region joining them spans 15 bases. The library was made by RT-PCR. The reads were generated on a NextSeq 550. TCRdb reworked the public reads: Q25 trimming with fastp, MiXCR clone assembly, productive beta chains retained. Each entry merges the rows of one CDR3 protein and shows their most common DNA and genes. The sample table shows approximately 150,000 distinct CDR3 sequences, and roughly two fifths are seen once. Together, the top ten hold around 50% of the sample.

Notes on this clonotype: Its specific antigen is unknown. No per-base quality is available; no much larger clone lies one base away.

The chain is encoded by TRBV19 joined to TRBJ1-2; there is no confident call for the D gene. The sequence came from a human donor who was either an allogeneic HSCT recipient or a stem cell or donor lymphocyte infusion donor (not recorded which). It is not recorded whose cells these are; they may come from a transplant donor. Sequenced: blood, either unsorted or a sorted T cell fraction (not recorded which). The CDR3 region has the sequence CASSSTDRKYGYTF. The bases are TGTGCCAGTAGTTCCACCGATCGGAAGTATGGCTACACCTTC.